These 30 T cell receptor beta chains were all obtained from the same sample, sequenced in a study of blood T cell repertoires in COVID-19 (dated by TCRdb to about 2020). Libraries were constructed by the immunoSEQ multiplex PCR assay. Drawn from immuneACCESS, this table holds only the in-frame rearrangements with V and J called that TCRdb kept. Clones are partly lost; checked studies trace under half to an unresolved V gene and leave the rest unexplained. This sample comprises 350,000 or so clones, roughly 90% of them detected only once. Together, the top ten hold approximately 18% of the sample. Sequencing used PBMCs or T cells enriched from blood (not recorded which). These TCRs come from a woman in her thirties who had recovered from COVID-19.

The gene calls are TRBV4-2 and TRBJ2-1; no clear D. The germline CDR1 and CDR2 sequences are LGHNA and YNFKEQ. Trimming removed 0 bases at V and 4 bases at J, with 4 bases between. This CDR3 contains 13 residues. CDR3 in DNA: TGTGCCAGCAGCCAAGAAACTTACAATGAGCAGTTCTTC. It codes for CASSQETYNEQFF.

This chain uses TRBV21-1 with TRBJ2-1; no DNA check was done on the table's D call, TRBD2. TRBV21-1 is designated a pseudogene. This CDR3 comprises 17 residues. The CDR3 bases are TGTGCCAGCAGCAAGGCCGCCGCGACTAGCGGCTACAATGAGCAGTTCTTC. This encodes CASSKAAATSGYNEQFF.

As DNA, the CDR3 is TGTGCCAGCAGCAAAGACACCGACCGGGACAGGGACTTGTGTGAGCAGTACTTC. Protein: CASSKDTDRDRDLCEQYF. The V and J genes are TRBV21-1 and TRBJ2-7; the table's D call, TRBD1, has no DNA check behind it. TRBV21-1 is a pseudogene. This CDR3 has 18 amino acids.

V and J are TRBV27 and TRBJ2-7, with 10 bases lining up with TRBD1. V trimming: 5 bases; J trimming: 2 bases; junction bases outside the gene matches: 6. This CDR3 is 15 amino acids long. Germline V gene lookup returns CDR1 MNHEY and CDR2 SMNVEV (reference sequence). CDR3 DNA: TGTGCCAGCAGTGGGACGGGACAGGGGCCCTACGAGCAGTACTTC. Residues: CASSGTGQGPYEQYF.

V and J are TRBV11-2 and TRBJ2-7; a possible D gene is TRBD2 (6 bases). The CDR3 consists of 13 residues. Trimming shortened V by 5 bases and J by 3 bases, and 11 bases separated the two germline ends. CDR1 and CDR2 (germline): SGHAT, FQNNGV. CDR3 coding DNA: TGTGCCAGCAGCCCGGGACTCGACTACGAGCAGTACTTC. It translates to CASSPGLDYEQYF.

The rearrangement uses TRBV19 and TRBJ2-1, with 7 bases fitting TRBD2. Per the germline V gene, CDR1 is LNHDA and CDR2 is SQIVND (reference sequence). CDR3 length: 19 residues. After removal of 3 bases from V and 0 bases from J, the junction contained 14 bases not matched to a gene. The CDR3 is CASSILVPWRENSYNEQFF. CDR3 nucleotides: TGTGCCAGTAGTATTCTAGTCCCCTGGCGGGAGAACTCCTACAATGAGCAGTTCTTC.

The rearrangement joins TRBV6-5 to TRBJ2-3; 9 bases line up with TRBD1. V was pared by 6 bases and J by 4 bases, with 8 bases of the junction left unmatched. This CDR3 spans 15 amino acids. Germline V gives CDR1 MNHEY, CDR2 SVGAGI. CDR3: CASRAGTGLSDTQYF. Written as DNA, the CDR3 is TGTGCCAGCAGAGCCGGGACAGGGTTATCAGATACGCAGTATTTT.

The chain uses TRBV25-1 and TRBJ2-1; the D gene is possibly TRBD1 (5 bases). The CDR3 runs to 13 residues. Germline V lookup: CDR1 MGHDK, CDR2 SYGVNS. Trimming removed 1 base from V and 8 bases from J, with 9 bases in between. The CDR3 DNA sequence: TGTGCCAGCAGTGAATTCAGGGCCCATGAGCAGTTCTTC. As protein: CASSEFRAHEQFF.

The J gene is TRBJ2-1, the V gene TRBV27, with D possibly being TRBD1 (6 bases). Trimming took 9 bases from V and 8 from J, leaving 11 bases between them. CDR1 MNHEY and CDR2 SMNVEV come from the germline V gene (reference sequence). This CDR3 is 11 amino acids long. CDR3 loop: CASFGGDEQFF. The CDR3 DNA follows: TGTGCCAGTTTTGGGGGCGATGAGCAGTTCTTC.

The chain employs TRBV5-1 and TRBJ2-5, with TRBD2 identical over 11 bases. Germline lookup yields CDR1 SGHRS and CDR2 YFSETQ. This CDR3 contains 16 residues. J was trimmed by 5 bases and V by 4 bases; bases with no gene match: 10. CDR3 amino acids: CASSPGTSGLVETQYF. The CDR3 coding sequence is TGCGCCAGCAGCCCAGGGACTAGCGGCCTCGTTGAGACCCAGTACTTC.

This clone was picked up one time. The V and J genes are TRBV7-2 and TRBJ2-1; a possible D gene is TRBD2 (6 bases). The V end lost 5 bases, the J end lost 7 bases, and 15 bases lay between the germline ends. Germline lookup yields CDR1 SGHTA and CDR2 FQGNSA. CDR3 length equals 14 residues. In DNA form, the CDR3 reads TGTGCCAGCAGCACAAACGGACTAAATAATGAGCAGTTCTTC. Translated, it gives CASSTNGLNNEQFF. The whole variable domain, remainder taken from reference TRBV7-2 and TRBJ2-1, is GAGVSQSPSNKVTEKGKDVELRCDPISGHTALYWYRQSLGQGLEFLIYFQGNSAPDKSGLPSDRFSAERTGGSVSTLTIQRTQQEDSAVYLCASSTNGLNNEQFFGPGTRLTVL.

V usage is TRBV28 and J usage is TRBJ1-5; TRBD1 might be the D (5 bases). The germline V and J ends were trimmed by 2 bases and 5 bases, with 7 bases remaining between them. Germline V CDR1 and CDR2: MDHEN, SYDVKM. The CDR3 runs 13 residues. This CDR3 is CASSLRGYQPQHF. The CDR3 DNA is TGTGCCAGCAGTTTAAGGGGTTATCAGCCCCAGCATTTT.

The gene calls are TRBV5-1 and TRBJ2-7; tentative D call: TRBD2 (6 bases). The CDR3 totals 14 residues. Trimming left V 0 bases short and J 6 bases short, with 13 bases between. The germline V gene encodes CDR1 SGHRS and CDR2 YFSETQ. The CDR3 DNA follows: TGCGCCAGCAGCTTGGGCGGGATAACCGGCGAGCAGTACTTC. Amino acid sequence: CASSLGGITGEQYF.

The chain couples TRBV9 to TRBJ1-3; no definite D call. In germline, CDR1 is SGDLS, CDR2 YYNGEE. V was trimmed by 0 bases and J by 5 bases, leaving 6 bases between them. This CDR3 is built from 13 residues. The CDR3 DNA reads TGTGCCAGCAGCGTAGGGGAGAGAAACACCATATATTTT. It is translated as CASSVGERNTIYF. Based on the CDR3 plus reference TRBV9 and TRBJ1-3, the full variable domain is DSGVTQTPKHLITATGQRVTLRCSPRSGDLSVYWYQQSLDQGLQFLIQYYNGEERAKGNILERFSAQQFPDLHSELNLSSLELGDSALYFCASSVGERNTIYFGEGSWLTVV.

The chain employs TRBV14 and TRBJ2-1; D is perhaps TRBD2 (7 bases). Trimming pared 0 bases from V and 9 bases from J, leaving 21 bases between. This CDR3 comprises 17 residues. The germline V gene has CDR1 SGHDN and CDR2 FVKESK. CDR3 sequence: CASSQDWGGSIEGEQFF. In nucleotides, the CDR3 is TGTGCCAGCAGCCAAGATTGGGGGGGCTCGATCGAGGGTGAGCAGTTCTTC.

The genes are TRBV3-1 (or the pseudogene TRBV3-2) and TRBJ2-2; D possibly corresponds to TRBD1 (5 bases). The CDR3 is 15 residues long. V dropped 4 bases and J dropped 0 bases, with 9 bases sitting between them. The germline gives CDR1 LGHDT, CDR2 YNNKEL (reference sequence). The chain's CDR3 is CASSPTATNTGELFF. CDR3 DNA sequence: TGTGCCAGCAGCCCGACAGCTACGAACACCGGGGAGCTGTTTTTT.

The gene calls are TRBV4-2 and TRBJ2-3, with D unclear. This CDR3 is built from 16 residues. Trimming stripped 0 bases from V and 0 bases from J, with 10 bases between. The germline V gene encodes CDR1 LGHNA and CDR2 YNFKEQ. The DNA for the CDR3 is TGTGCCAGCAGCCAAGATGAGGCCTCTAGCACAGATACGCAGTATTTT. Its protein product is CASSQDEASSTDTQYF.

The J gene is TRBJ2-3, the V gene TRBV6-2 or TRBV6-3; the match to TRBD2 covers 13 bases. Germline values: CDR1 MNHEY, CDR2 SVGEGT. V was clipped by 5 bases and J by 0 bases; unmatched bases: 8. The CDR3 runs to 18 residues. The DNA of the CDR3 is TGTGCCAGCAGTAGGGGACTAGCGGGGAGCATTAGCACAGATACGCAGTATTTT. It translates to CASSRGLAGSISTDTQYF.

The CDR3 is CATSRDELKVYSGNTIYF. CDR3 in DNA: TGTGCCACCAGCAGAGATGAATTAAAAGTCTACTCTGGAAACACCATATATTTT. V usage is TRBV15 and J usage is TRBJ1-3; no clear D gene. V dropped 0 bases and J dropped 0 bases, with 15 bases sitting between them. The CDR3 length is 18 residues. Germline CDR1 LNHNV, CDR2 YYDKDF (reference sequence).

The chain uses TRBV5-1 and TRBJ1-1, with D hard to call. Trimming shortened V by 0 bases and J by 4 bases, and 13 bases separated the two germline ends. CDR1 and CDR2 (germline): SGHRS, YFSETQ. CDR3 length: 15 residues. The CDR3 bases are TGCGCCAGCAGCTTGGCCACAGACTACAGCACTGAAGCTTTCTTT. As protein: CASSLATDYSTEAFF.

The rearrangement joins TRBV5-4 to TRBJ1-2, with 7 bases aligning to TRBD1. The ends lost 4 bases at V and 8 bases at J; junction bases unmatched: 8. The CDR3 is 13 amino acids. Germline assignment: CDR1 SGHNT and CDR2 YYREEE (reference sequence). For the CDR3, the DNA is TGTGCCAGCAGCCAAGACAGGGAGAGAGGCTACACCTTC. Encoded protein: CASSQDRERGYTF.

J is TRBJ2-1 and V is TRBV4-3, with D uncertain. Germline assignment: CDR1 LGHNA and CDR2 YSLEER. Trimming left V 3 bases short and J 6 bases short, with 9 bases between. The CDR3 loop spans 13 amino acids. CDR3: CASSQSRVNEQFF. In DNA, the CDR3 is TGCGCCAGCAGCCAGAGCCGGGTCAATGAGCAGTTCTTC.

The CDR3 DNA is TGTGCCAGCAGGGAACAGGGGGCTGGAAACACCATATATTTT. As protein: CASREQGAGNTIYF. The chain couples TRBV2 to TRBJ1-3, with 8 bases fitting TRBD1. Germline-derived CDR1 and CDR2 are SNHLY and FYNNEI. The CDR3 has 14 residues. V shed 6 bases and J 2 bases; nucleotides not matched to a gene: 3.

The V gene is TRBV7-9, the J gene TRBJ1-2; 8 positions agree with TRBD1. This CDR3 is built from 13 residues. The ends lost 5 bases at V and 5 bases at J; junction bases unmatched: 4. Germline CDR1 is SEHNR and CDR2 is FQNEAQ (reference sequence). The CDR3 nucleotides read TGTGCCAGCAGCCAGGACAGGGCATATGGCTACACCTTC. The encoded protein is CASSQDRAYGYTF.

The rearrangement links TRBV18 to TRBJ2-2; 7 bases match TRBD1. V lost 0 bases and J lost 2; bases outside the gene matches: 3. The CDR3 runs to 16 residues. CDR1 is KGHSH and CDR2 is LQKENI in the germline V gene. In nucleotides, the CDR3 is TGTGCCAGCTCACCACCCGGACAGGCTAACACCGGGGAGCTGTTTTTT. Protein product: CASSPPGQANTGELFF. The full variable domain, completed using reference TRBV18 and TRBJ2-2, is NAGVMQNPRHLVRRRGQEARLRCSPMKGHSHVYWYRQLPEEGLKFMVYLQKENIIDESGMPKERFSAEFPKEGPSILRIQQVVRGDSAAYFCASSPPGQANTGELFFGEGSRLTVL.

The gene calls are TRBV7-3 and TRBJ2-7; tentative D call: TRBD1 (6 bases). The germline CDR1 and CDR2 sequences are SGHTA and FQGTGA. Deletions cut 5 bases from V and 7 bases from J, with 12 bases between. This CDR3 is 12 amino acids long. This chain's CDR3 is CASSPGQGEQYF. The CDR3 DNA reads as TGTGCCAGCAGCCCAGGGCAGGGGGAGCAGTACTTC.

V usage is TRBV7-2 and J usage is TRBJ1-6; D not certain. V gave up 6 bases and J gave up 5 bases, with 17 bases separating them. CDR3 length equals 16 residues. Germline loops: CDR1 SGHTA, CDR2 FQGNSA. CDR3 protein: CASRFSTQRDNSPLHF. DNA of the CDR3: TGTGCCAGCAGATTTTCTACCCAGAGGGATAATTCACCCCTCCACTTT.

This rearrangement joins TRBV3-1 (or the pseudogene TRBV3-2) to TRBJ2-3; 11 nucleotides match TRBD2. V gave up 2 bases and J gave up 2 bases; unmatched junction bases: 6. The germline V gene has CDR1 LGHDT and CDR2 YNNKEL (reference sequence). The length of the CDR3 is 17 residues. The DNA of the CDR3 is TGTGCCAGCAGCCAAATTGGGACTAGCGGATACACAGATACGCAGTATTTT. Translating it yields CASSQIGTSGYTDTQYF.

This chain connects TRBV10-3 to TRBJ2-7; 11 bases are shared with TRBD2. CDR1 ENHRY and CDR2 SYGVKD come from the germline V gene. The CDR3 contains 13 residues. Losses at the gene ends were 8 bases for V and 12 bases for J; bases not matched to a gene: 12. The CDR3 nucleotides are TGTGCCATCTCACTAGCGGGAGAACCGACTCTGTACTTC. Protein product: CAISLAGEPTLYF.

The rearrangement links TRBV7-2 to TRBJ1-4; a weak D match, TRBD1 (6 bases). The V and J ends lost 6 bases and 5 bases respectively, with 16 bases between them. Germline V lookup: CDR1 SGHTA, CDR2 FQGNSA. CDR3 length equals 15 residues. The CDR3 region is CASSFNPGENEKLFF. Written as DNA, the CDR3 is TGTGCCAGCAGTTTTAACCCAGGGGAGAATGAAAAACTGTTTTTT.